The T cell receptor beta chain described here comes from a study of siplizumab effects on memory and regulatory T cells. Notes on the study in general: Proliferating siplizumab-cultured Tregs lacked confirmed suppressive function.

In germline, CDR1 is SGDLS, CDR2 YYNGEE. CDR3 size: 14 residues. Trimming cost V 0 bases and J 8 bases, with 14 bases left between them. This clone was detected once. Its target is unknown. The same CDR3 also results from other DNA sequences found in this sample. Some 9.7 x 10^4 TCR templates were assayed per sample. TCRdb's copy holds only in-frame clones and misses some; the assay was immunoSEQ multiplex PCR. The sample has approximately 100,000 clones; about 90% are singletons. The receptor was isolated from a human donor in good health. Sequenced input: non-Treg CD4+ T cells sorted from blood. The J gene is TRBJ1-2, the V gene TRBV9; D not certain. The CDR3 DNA is TGTGCCAGCAGCGTAGGTCGGGGTAGCGACGGCTACACCTTC. Protein: CASSVGRGSDGYTF.